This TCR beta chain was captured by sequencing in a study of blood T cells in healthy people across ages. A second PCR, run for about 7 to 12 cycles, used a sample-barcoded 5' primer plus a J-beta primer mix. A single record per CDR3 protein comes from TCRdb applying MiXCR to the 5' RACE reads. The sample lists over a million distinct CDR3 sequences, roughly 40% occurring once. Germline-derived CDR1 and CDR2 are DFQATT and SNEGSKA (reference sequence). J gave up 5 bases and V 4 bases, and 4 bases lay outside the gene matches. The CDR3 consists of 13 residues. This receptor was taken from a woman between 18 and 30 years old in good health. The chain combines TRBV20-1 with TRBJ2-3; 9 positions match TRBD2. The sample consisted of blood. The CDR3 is CSAIAGAEDTQYF. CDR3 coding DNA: TGCAGTGCTATAGCGGGAGCTGAAGATACGCAGTATTTT.